The present T cell receptor (beta chain) was sequenced within a study of blood T cell repertoires in COVID-19. Whole-study context: Researchers got acute and convalescent COVID-19 samples from the United States, Italy and Spain. T cells, B-cell-depleted T cells, or PBMCs provided the cDNA or gDNA that served as material.

The CDR3 length is 15 residues. The V and J ends lost 6 bases and 1 base, in that order; junction bases with no gene match: 7. CDR1 and CDR2 from the germline V gene are ENHRY and SYGVKD. Per the study methods: Reference gene primer amplification gave nucleated cell count estimates. Sequencing used immunoSEQ multiplex PCR; TCRdb keeps in-frame clones, though not all of them. Clonal size and the V and J genes are those of that table, whereas D and trimming came from the DNA. The sample comprises 50,000 or so clones, 80% to 90% of which are singletons, and around 27% rests with the top ten. The chain carries TRBV10-3 and TRBJ2-7; 9 bases are shared with TRBD2. The sequence came from a human donor in a cohort sampled during active COVID-19. Input material: peripheral blood. CDR3 nucleotide sequence: TGTGCCATCAGGGATAGCGGGGGACGATCCTACGAGCAGTACTTC. Residues: CAIRDSGGRSYEQYF.